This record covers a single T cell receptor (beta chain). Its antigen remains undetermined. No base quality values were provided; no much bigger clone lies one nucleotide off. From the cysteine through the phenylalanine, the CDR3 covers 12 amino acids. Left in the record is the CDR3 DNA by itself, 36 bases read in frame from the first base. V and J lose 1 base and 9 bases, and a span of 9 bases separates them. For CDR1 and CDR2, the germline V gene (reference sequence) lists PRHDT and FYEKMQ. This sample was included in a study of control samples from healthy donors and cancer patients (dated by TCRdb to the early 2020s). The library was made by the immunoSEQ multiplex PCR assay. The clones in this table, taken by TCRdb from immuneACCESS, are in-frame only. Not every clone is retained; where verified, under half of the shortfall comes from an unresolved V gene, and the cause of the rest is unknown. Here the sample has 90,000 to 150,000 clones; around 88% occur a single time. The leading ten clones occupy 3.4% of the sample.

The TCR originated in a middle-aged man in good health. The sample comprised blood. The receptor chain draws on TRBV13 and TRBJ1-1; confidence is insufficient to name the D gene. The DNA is TGTGCCAGCAGCTTAGTTCCGGGTAAAGCTTTCTTT. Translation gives CASSLVPGKAFF.